These 24 T cell receptor beta chains share one sample of origin, sequenced in a study of blood T cells in healthy people across ages. A second PCR, run for roughly 7 to 12 cycles, used a sample-barcoded 5' primer plus a J-beta primer mix. One entry per CDR3 protein results from TCRdb running MiXCR on the 5' RACE reads. The table shows around 870,000 distinct CDR3 sequences, with 25% to 35% occurring only once. Sequencing was done on a sample of blood. The receptors come from a woman aged 80 or over in good health.

This clonotype was seen more than once but under ten times. This rearrangement joins TRBV7-9 to TRBJ1-2, with 8 bases that match TRBD1. This CDR3 contains 16 residues. After removal of 1 base from V and 4 bases from J, the junction contained 8 bases not matched to a gene. Per germline, CDR1 SEHNR and CDR2 FQNEAQ (reference sequence). The CDR3 protein is CASSLGNPGGAYGYTF. The CDR3 DNA sequence: TGTGCCAGCAGCTTAGGCAACCCAGGGGGCGCCTATGGCTACACCTTC.

The chain recombines TRBV5-1 with TRBJ2-7; TRBD2 aligns across 13 bases. Germline CDR1 is SGHRS and CDR2 is YFSETQ. J was trimmed by 0 bases and V by 0 bases; bases with no gene match: 12. The CDR3 consists of 20 residues. CDR3 loop: CASSLGPTSGGDLYSYEQYF. DNA of the CDR3: TGCGCCAGCAGCTTGGGACCTACTAGCGGGGGGGACCTCTACTCCTACGAGCAGTACTTC.

This clonotype was detected many times. This chain links TRBV27 with TRBJ2-7, with D perhaps matching TRBD1 (6 bases). The CDR3 spans 12 residues. The V end lost 5 bases, the J end lost 7 bases, and 12 bases lay between the germline ends. Per the germline V gene, CDR1 is MNHEY and CDR2 is SMNVEV (reference sequence). The CDR3 DNA is TGTGCCAGCAGTCACAGGGATGGAGAGCAGTACTTC. Amino acids: CASSHRDGEQYF.

This clonotype was recorded a few times. A much larger clone is a single base away; this may be a read error. The J gene is TRBJ2-5, the V gene TRBV6-9; D uncertain. V was shortened by 2 bases and J by 11 bases, with 3 bases between the two germline ends. The germline V gene has CDR1 MNHGY and CDR2 SVAAGI. This CDR3 contains 9 residues. CDR3 protein: CASSYGQYF. CDR3 DNA: TGTGCCAGCAGTTATGGGCAGTACTTC.

This sequence joins TRBV12-3 or TRBV12-4 and TRBJ1-1; a possible D gene is TRBD1 (6 bases). Trimming cost V 7 bases and J 0 bases, with 12 bases left between them. This CDR3 has 14 residues. In nucleotides, the CDR3 is TGTGCCAGCACCCCGGGGGGCCTGAACACTGAAGCTTTCTTT. Amino acids: CASTPGGLNTEAFF.

To note about this clonotype: A much larger clone differs from this one at a single base, so this may be a read error. The chain links TRBV10-1 to TRBJ2-5; TRBD2 agrees at 10 bases. The CDR3 consists of 15 residues. Germline trimming cut 3 bases from V and 11 bases from J; bases unmatched to any gene: 12. The germline CDR1 and CDR2 sequences are WNHNN and SYGVQD (reference sequence). The CDR3 DNA sequence: TGCGCCAGCAGTGACTCGGGGACTCTAGCGGGGGAGCAGTACTTC. Protein product: CASSDSGTLAGEQYF.

This clonotype was recorded at least ten times. This chain uses TRBV7-9 with TRBJ2-1; D gene uncertain. V lost 2 bases, J lost 7 bases, and 12 bases lay in between. Germline V gives CDR1 SEHNR, CDR2 FQNEAQ (reference sequence). The CDR3 length is 14 residues. DNA for the CDR3: TGTGCCAGCAGCTTATCGTTCAGTCATAATGAGCAGTTCTTC. Its protein product is CASSLSFSHNEQFF.

The chain uses TRBV7-2 and TRBJ1-1; D gene unclear. The V gene lost 6 bases and the J gene lost 5 bases, with 16 bases spanning the gap. The germline V gene encodes CDR1 SGHTA and CDR2 FQGNSA. The CDR3 sequence is 14 residues long. Here the CDR3 reads CASSPTSSVTEAFF. CDR3 bases: TGTGCCAGCAGTCCTACGTCGTCGGTAACTGAAGCTTTCTTT.

The V call is TRBV7-8, the J call TRBJ2-7; D could derive from TRBD1 or TRBD2 (5 bases each). Looked up from germline, CDR1 is SGHVS and CDR2 is FQNEAQ. Deletions cut 5 bases from V and 5 bases from J, with 22 bases between. CDR3 length: 16 residues. Here the CDR3 reads CASSPGTAIYTHEQYF. Written as DNA, the CDR3 is TGTGCCAGCAGCCCAGGGACGGCGATATACACCCACGAGCAGTACTTC.

V usage is TRBV3-1 and J usage is TRBJ1-1; tentatively, D is TRBD1 (6 bases). The CDR3 sequence is 12 residues long. Per germline, CDR1 LGHDT and CDR2 YNNKEL (reference sequence). Trimming took 2 bases from V and 8 from J, leaving 9 bases between them. The CDR3 is CASSQQTGEAFF. In nucleotides, the CDR3 is TGTGCCAGCAGCCAACAGACAGGAGAAGCTTTCTTT.

This clonotype has at least ten counts. The J gene is TRBJ2-3, the V gene TRBV20-1, with 9 bases identical to TRBD1. The V gene's germline CDR1 is DFQATT and CDR2 SNEGSKA (reference sequence). CDR3 size: 14 residues. V lost 1 base and J lost 7; bases outside the gene matches: 6. The CDR3, as DNA: TGCAGTGCTAGAGGGACAGGGGTACTAAATACGCAGTATTTT. Amino acids: CSARGTGVLNTQYF.

This clonotype was seen more than once but under ten times. A much larger clone differs by one base, so this may be a read error. The rearrangement joins TRBV7-2 to TRBJ1-2, with D possibly being TRBD1 (6 bases). The V and J ends lost 5 bases and 0 bases respectively, with 13 bases between them. The CDR3 has 15 amino acids. CDR1 SGHTA and CDR2 FQGNSA come from the germline V gene. CDR3 bases: TGTGCCAGCAGCATCGGGACAAGTCCTAACTATGGCTACACCTTC. This gives the protein CASSIGTSPNYGYTF.

This clonotype was seen ten or more times. The chain couples TRBV20-1 to TRBJ2-7; the D gene is possibly TRBD2 (5 bases). In germline, CDR1 is DFQATT, CDR2 SNEGSKA (reference sequence). V shed 5 bases and J shed 0 bases, with 14 bases lying between them. This CDR3 contains 14 residues. The CDR3 DNA reads as TGCAGTGCTGGCCAGAGGGCCAGCTCCTACGAGCAGTACTTC. Residues: CSAGQRASSYEQYF.

This clonotype was found once. This may arise from a read error, as a much more abundant clone is one base away. V and J are TRBV29-1 and TRBJ1-4, with D possibly TRBD1 on 6 matching bases. The CDR3 spans 13 residues. Germline values: CDR1 SQVTM, CDR2 ANQGSEA. CDR3 nucleotides: TGCAGCGTAGACAGGACGCCTAATGAAAAACCGTTTTTT. Encoded protein: CSVDRTPNEKPFF.

This clonotype was detected a few times. The V and J genes are TRBV28 and TRBJ1-5, with D maybe TRBD1 (5 bases). Per germline, CDR1 MDHEN and CDR2 SYDVKM. The CDR3 is made up of 14 amino acids. V shed 4 bases and J shed 5 bases, with 12 bases lying between them. CDR3 amino acids: CASSSPMGDQPQHF. The CDR3, as DNA: TGTGCCAGCAGTTCACCGATGGGGGATCAGCCCCAGCATTTT.

This clonotype was recorded a few times. This sequence may be a read error, since a much larger clone differs from it by one base. This sequence joins TRBV12-3 or TRBV12-4 and TRBJ2-3; D may be TRBD2 (7 bases). There are 17 residues in the CDR3. Trimming shortened V by 4 bases and J by 4 bases, and 21 bases separated the two germline ends. The CDR3, as DNA: TGTGCCAGCAGTTCGGGGGCGCGGGGGATCGTCCCAGATACGCAGTATTTT. Its translation: CASSSGARGIVPDTQYF.

The rearrangement joins TRBV20-1 to TRBJ2-5; 12 bases agree with TRBD1. The DNA end lines up better with TRBJ2-7; the J call may be wrong. Germline CDR1 reads DFQATT; CDR2 reads SNEGSKA (reference sequence). The CDR3 loop spans 17 amino acids. CDR3 DNA: TGCAGTGCTAGAGTCACGACCGGGACAGGGGGCTTGAACGAGCAGTACTTC. Protein product: CSARVTTGTGGLNEQYF.

Concerning this clonotype itself: Since a much larger clone is just one base distant, this may be a read error. The chain uses TRBV3-1 and TRBJ1-2; D is perhaps TRBD1 (6 bases). Germline V gene sequence: CDR1 LGHDT, CDR2 YNNKEL (reference sequence). The CDR3 loop spans 14 amino acids. The CDR3 DNA sequence: TGTGCCAGCAGAAATCAAGGGGGTAGCTATGGCCACACCTTC. Protein product: CASRNQGGSYGHTF.

This clonotype has only a few counts. Since a much larger clone is just one base distant, this may be a read error. The V and J genes are TRBV7-2 and TRBJ2-7; D is possibly TRBD1 (6 bases). Germline V gene sequence: CDR1 SGHTA, CDR2 FQGNSA. Between the trimmed V and J ends, which lost 2 bases and 1 base, there was a span of 9 bases. The CDR3 runs to 14 residues. CDR3 region: CASSLRRGSYEQYF. The CDR3 DNA follows: TGTGCCAGCAGCTTAAGAAGGGGGTCCTACGAGCAGTACTTC. The variable domain in full, with the rest retrieved from reference TRBV7-2 and TRBJ2-7, is GAGVSQSPSNKVTEKGKDVELRCDPISGHTALYWYRQSLGQGLEFLIYFQGNSAPDKSGLPSDRFSAERTGGSVSTLTIQRTQQEDSAVYLCASSLRRGSYEQYFGPGTRLTVT.

This clonotype has a handful of counts. Being one base from a much bigger clone, this may be a read error. The CDR3 loop is CASSATGGLTNEQYF. Written as DNA, the CDR3 is TGTGCCAGCAGCGCCACAGGGGGCTTAACCAATGAGCAGTACTTC. The rearrangement links TRBV9 to TRBJ2-5; TRBD1 agrees at 9 bases. Looked up from germline, CDR1 is SGDLS and CDR2 is YYNGEE. CDR3 size: 15 residues. J was trimmed by 11 bases and V by 3 bases; bases with no gene match: 14.

This clonotype was observed many times. The V gene is TRBV7-6, the J gene TRBJ2-5; 16 nucleotides line up with TRBD2. V lost 3 bases, J lost 4 bases, and 2 bases stayed unmatched. The CDR3 has 16 residues. Germline V gene lookup returns CDR1 SGHVS and CDR2 FNYEAQ. As DNA, the CDR3 is TGTGCCAGCAGCTTGGGGACTAGCGGGGGGGGAGAGACCCAGTACTTC. Its translation: CASSLGTSGGGETQYF.

This clonotype has at least ten counts. This chain links TRBV7-9 with TRBJ2-5; the D gene could be TRBD1 or TRBD2 (6 bases each). The CDR3 has 15 residues. Germline loops: CDR1 SEHNR, CDR2 FQNEAQ (reference sequence). V shed 5 bases and J shed 3 bases, with 16 bases lying between them. CDR3 region: CASSLMGGVKETQYF. In DNA form, the CDR3 reads TGTGCCAGCAGCCTCATGGGGGGCGTGAAAGAGACCCAGTACTTC.

CDR3 protein: CASSLRDRSYEQYF. The CDR3 DNA follows: TGTGCCAGCAGCCTCCGGGACAGGTCCTACGAGCAGTACTTC. The chain combines TRBV9 with TRBJ2-7, with 8 bases identical to TRBD1. The CDR3 spans 14 residues. CDR1 is SGDLS, CDR2 YYNGEE, per germline. The V segment lost 4 bases and the J segment 1 base; nucleotides outside the gene matches: 4. The full variable domain, in which reference TRBV9 and TRBJ2-7 provide the parts outside the CDR3, is DSGVTQTPKHLITATGQRVTLRCSPRSGDLSVYWYQQSLDQGLQFLIQYYNGEERAKGNILERFSAQQFPDLHSELNLSSLELGDSALYFCASSLRDRSYEQYFGPGTRLTVT.

The J gene is TRBJ1-1, the V gene TRBV20-1; perhaps TRBD1 as D (5 bases). Germline CDR1 reads DFQATT; CDR2 reads SNEGSKA (reference sequence). There are 15 residues in the CDR3. Trimming stripped 1 base from V and 1 base from J, with 13 bases between. The CDR3 region is CSARAKGVRNTEAFF. The CDR3 nucleotides are TGCAGTGCTAGAGCAAAAGGGGTAAGGAACACTGAAGCTTTCTTT.